Presented here are 9 T cell receptor beta chains from one specimen sequenced in a study of blood T cell repertoires in COVID-19. The repertoire was sequenced with immunoSEQ multiplex PCR; TCRdb's copy has only in-frame clones and lacks some. The sample holds around 110,000 clones; 86% are singletons and the top ten take more than 4%. Sequences were obtained from peripheral blood. The origin of the receptors is a middle-aged man with acute or convalescent COVID-19.

The chain joins TRBV5-4 to TRBJ1-1; D unresolved. The CDR3 has 11 residues. Trimming took 2 bases from V and 5 from J, leaving 4 bases between them. CDR1 and CDR2 from the germline V gene are SGHNT and YYREEE (reference sequence). The CDR3 sequence is CASSFGTEAFF. The DNA for the CDR3 is TGTGCCAGCAGCTTCGGGACTGAAGCTTTCTTT.

This clone appeared a few times. Other DNA sequences in the sample encode the same CDR3. The chain joins TRBV3-1 (or the pseudogene TRBV3-2) to TRBJ2-7; possible D gene TRBD1, 5 bases. This CDR3 comprises 14 residues. The V gene lost 4 bases and the J gene lost 0 bases, with 10 bases spanning the gap. The germline gives CDR1 LGHDT, CDR2 YNNKEL (reference sequence). The CDR3 sequence: CASSPDRYSYEQYF. CDR3 bases: TGTGCCAGCAGCCCCGACAGATACTCCTACGAGCAGTACTTC.

The gene calls are TRBV2 and TRBJ1-2; D may be TRBD1 (6 bases). Germline V CDR1 and CDR2: SNHLY, FYNNEI. Trimming shortened V by 0 bases and J by 5 bases, and 13 bases separated the two germline ends. The CDR3 totals 15 residues. This CDR3 is CASSEASARGYGYTF. As DNA, the CDR3 is TGTGCCAGCAGTGAAGCTTCCGCCAGGGGATATGGCTACACCTTC.

This clone was seen once. The chain links TRBV4-1 to TRBJ1-5, with D possibly matching TRBD1 (5 bases). Germline V lookup: CDR1 MGHRA, CDR2 YSYEKL. The germline V and J ends were trimmed by 0 bases and 0 bases, with 6 bases remaining between them. This CDR3 region has 15 residues. CDR3: CASSQEGDSNQPQHF. CDR3 DNA: TGCGCCAGCAGCCAAGAAGGGGATAGCAATCAGCCCCAGCATTTT.

The chain combines TRBV9 with TRBJ2-2, with 9 bases aligning to TRBD2. Germline V gives CDR1 SGDLS, CDR2 YYNGEE. The CDR3 totals 16 residues. Trimming removed 0 bases from V and 8 bases from J; junction bases left unmatched: 8. The CDR3 nucleotides are TGTGCCAGCAGCGTAGGGGCTAGCGGGAATACTGGGGAGCTGTTTTTT. Protein sequence: CASSVGASGNTGELFF.

The chain is built from TRBV30 and TRBJ1-2, with 8 bases fitting TRBD1. The V gene end was trimmed by 1 base and the J gene end by 4 bases; junction bases not matched to a gene: 2. This CDR3 region has 13 residues. The germline V gene encodes CDR1 GTSNPN and CDR2 SVGIG (reference sequence). The CDR3 nucleotides read TGTGCCTGGAGTGCCCAGGGGGCCTATGGCTACACCTTC. Its protein is CAWSAQGAYGYTF.

Notes on this clone: This specimen includes other DNA sequences encoding the same CDR3. The chain employs TRBV29-1 and TRBJ1-2, with D possibly matching TRBD1 (6 bases). CDR1 and CDR2 from the germline V gene are SQVTM and ANQGSEA. The V gene lost 6 bases and the J gene lost 2 bases, with 13 bases spanning the gap. CDR3 length equals 13 residues. The DNA for the CDR3 is TGCAGCGTAGACGACAGGTCCAACTATGGCTACACCTTC. Translating gives CSVDDRSNYGYTF.

This clone was seen only a few times. The genes are TRBV11-3 and TRBJ2-7, with D tentatively TRBD1 (5 bases). This CDR3 comprises 13 residues. Trimming pared 4 bases from V and 5 bases from J, leaving 12 bases between. Germline values: CDR1 SGHNT, CDR2 YENEEA. The CDR3 reads CASSSSTGNEQYF. The CDR3 DNA follows: TGTGCCAGCAGCTCATCCACAGGAAACGAGCAGTACTTC.

The chain has TRBV5-1 and TRBJ1-2; weak D call: TRBD1 (6 bases). CDR3 length: 15 amino acids. Trimming shortened V by 3 bases and J by 2 bases, and 14 bases separated the two germline ends. Germline-derived CDR1 and CDR2 are SGHRS and YFSETQ. CDR3 in amino acids: CASSSNREENYGYTF. The CDR3 nucleotides are TGCGCCAGCAGCTCGAACAGGGAAGAAAACTATGGCTACACCTTC.